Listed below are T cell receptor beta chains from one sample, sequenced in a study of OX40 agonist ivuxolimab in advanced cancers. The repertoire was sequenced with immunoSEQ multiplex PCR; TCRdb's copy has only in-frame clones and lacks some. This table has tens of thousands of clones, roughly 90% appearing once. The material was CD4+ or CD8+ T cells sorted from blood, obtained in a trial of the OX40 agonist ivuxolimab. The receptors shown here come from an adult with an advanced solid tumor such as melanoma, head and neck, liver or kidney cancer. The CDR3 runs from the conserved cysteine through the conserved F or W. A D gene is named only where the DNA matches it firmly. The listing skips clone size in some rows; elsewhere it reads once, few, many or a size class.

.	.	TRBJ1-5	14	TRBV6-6	CATKQGRGNQPQHF	TGTGCCACCAAGCAGGGCAGGGGCAATCAGCCCCAGCATTTT
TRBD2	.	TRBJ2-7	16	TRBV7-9	CASSYAGTSGPYEQYF	TGTGCCAGCAGCTACGCGGGCACTAGCGGCCCCTACGAGCAGTACTTC
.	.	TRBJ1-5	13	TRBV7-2	CASSTNPDRPQHF	TGTGCCAGCAGCACAAACCCTGACAGGCCCCAGCATTTT
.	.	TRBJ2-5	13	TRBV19	CASSPEGSWTQYF	TGTGCCAGTAGTCCCGAAGGCTCGTGGACCCAGTACTTC
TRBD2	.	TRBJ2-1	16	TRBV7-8	CASSEFSSGGYNEQFF	TGTGCCAGCAGCGAGTTTTCTAGCGGGGGATACAATGAGCAGTTCTTC
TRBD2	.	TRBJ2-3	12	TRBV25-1	CASLEREGYEYF	TGTGCCAGCCTCGAAAGGGAGGGGTACGAGTATTTT
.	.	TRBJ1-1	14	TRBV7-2	CASSLYRLNTEAFF	TGTGCCAGCAGCTTATACAGGTTGAACACTGAAGCTTTCTTT
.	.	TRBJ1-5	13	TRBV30	CAWSVQVDQPQHF	TGTGCCTGGAGTGTACAGGTAGATCAGCCCCAGCATTTT
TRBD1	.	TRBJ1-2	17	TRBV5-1	CASSTAGTGGDNYGYTF	TGCGCCAGCAGCACCGCCGGGACAGGGGGCGATAACTATGGCTACACCTTC
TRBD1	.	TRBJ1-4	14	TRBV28	CASTGRTGFEKLFF	TGTGCCAGCACAGGTCGGACAGGGTTTGAAAAACTGTTTTTT
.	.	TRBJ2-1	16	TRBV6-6	CASSTGGLSSYNEQFF	TGTGCCAGCAGTACCGGGGGGCTCAGCTCCTACAATGAGCAGTTCTTC
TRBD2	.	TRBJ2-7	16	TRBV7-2	CASSPNPSGASTGQYF	TGTGCCAGCAGCCCTAATCCTAGCGGAGCCTCTACGGGGCAGTACTTC
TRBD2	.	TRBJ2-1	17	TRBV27	CASSLNLAELFYNEQFF	TGTGCCAGCAGTTTGAATCTAGCGGAGCTCTTTTACAATGAGCAGTTCTTC
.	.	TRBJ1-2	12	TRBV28	CASSSNLNGYTF	TGTGCCAGCAGTTCCAACTTGAATGGCTACACCTTC
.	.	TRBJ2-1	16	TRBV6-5	CASSYSKQRNYNEQFF	TGTGCCAGCAGTTACTCGAAACAGCGGAACTACAATGAGCAGTTCTTC
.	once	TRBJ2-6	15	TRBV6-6	CASSSLDSGANVLTF	TGTGCCAGCAGTTCCTTAGACTCTGGGGCCAACGTCCTGACTTTC
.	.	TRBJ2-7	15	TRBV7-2	CASSPRDGMPYEQYF	TGTGCCAGCAGCCCACGGGACGGAATGCCCTACGAGCAGTACTTC
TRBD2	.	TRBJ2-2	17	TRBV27	CASSFWASGSNTGELFF	TGTGCCAGCAGTTTTTGGGCTAGCGGGTCGAACACCGGGGAGCTGTTTTTT
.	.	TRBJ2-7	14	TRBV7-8	CASSFEEGTYEQYF	TGTGCCAGCAGCTTTGAGGAAGGGACATACGAGCAGTACTTC
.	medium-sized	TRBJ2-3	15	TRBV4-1	CASSQPGQRPDTQYF	TGCGCCAGCAGCCAGCCAGGACAGAGGCCAGATACGCAGTATTTT
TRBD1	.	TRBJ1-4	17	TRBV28	CASSLPGQGPSREKLFF	TGTGCCAGCAGTTTACCCGGACAGGGCCCTTCAAGGGAAAAACTGTTTTTT
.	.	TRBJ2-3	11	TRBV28	CASKRTDTQYF	TGTGCCAGCAAGAGGACAGATACGCAGTATTTT
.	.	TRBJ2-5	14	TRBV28	CASSFIAVQETQYF	TGTGCCAGCAGTTTTATCGCGGTCCAAGAGACCCAGTACTTC
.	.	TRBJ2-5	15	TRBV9	CASSVDSSPQETQYF	TGTGCCAGCAGCGTAGATTCTAGCCCCCAAGAGACCCAGTACTTC
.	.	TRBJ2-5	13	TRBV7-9	CASSPLRKETQYF	TGTGCCAGCAGCCCTTTGCGGAAAGAGACCCAGTACTTC
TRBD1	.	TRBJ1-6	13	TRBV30	CAWTTGAGSPLHF	TGTGCCTGGACGACAGGGGCGGGTTCACCCCTCCACTTT
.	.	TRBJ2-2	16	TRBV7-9	CASSLKLLGSTGELFF	TGTGCCAGCAGCTTAAAGCTATTAGGGAGCACCGGGGAGCTGTTTTTT
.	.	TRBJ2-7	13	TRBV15	CATSREIRYEQYF	TGTGCCACCAGCAGGGAAATTCGATACGAGCAGTACTTC
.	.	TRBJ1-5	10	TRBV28	CASNYQPQHF	TGTGCCAGCAATTATCAGCCCCAGCATTTT
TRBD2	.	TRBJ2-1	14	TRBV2	CASRAGTIYNEQFF	TGTGCCAGCAGAGCCGGGACTATCTACAATGAGCAGTTCTTC
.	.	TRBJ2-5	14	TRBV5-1	CASSLEGRGETQYF	TGCGCCAGCAGCTTGGAGGGGCGGGGAGAGACCCAGTACTTC
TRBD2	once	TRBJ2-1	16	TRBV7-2	CASSLWKREFYNEQFF	TGTGCCAGCAGCTTATGGAAGCGGGAGTTCTACAATGAGCAGTTCTTC
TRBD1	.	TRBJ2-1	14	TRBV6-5	CASSRQGAYNEQFF	TGTGCCAGCAGTCGACAGGGGGCCTACAATGAGCAGTTCTTC
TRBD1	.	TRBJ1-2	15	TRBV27	CASSLSGTGDYGYTF	TGTGCCAGCAGTTTATCCGGGACAGGGGACTATGGCTACACCTTC
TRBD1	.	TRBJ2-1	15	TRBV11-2	CASSLRTGALDEQFF	TGTGCCAGCAGCTTGAGGACAGGGGCTTTAGATGAGCAGTTCTTC
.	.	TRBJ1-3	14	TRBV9	CASSEMGAGNTIYF	TGTGCCAGCAGTGAGATGGGGGCTGGAAACACCATATATTTT
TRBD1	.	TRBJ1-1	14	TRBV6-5	CASSYTPGQAKAFF	TGTGCCAGCAGTTACACCCCGGGACAGGCGAAAGCTTTCTTT
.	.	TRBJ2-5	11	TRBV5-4	CASSLGQTQYF	TGTGCCAGCAGCTTGGGCCAGACCCAGTACTTC
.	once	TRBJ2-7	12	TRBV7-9	CASVGAWGRQYF	TGTGCCAGCGTAGGGGCCTGGGGACGACAGTACTTC
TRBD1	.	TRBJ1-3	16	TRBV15	CATSRGGDRAGNTIYF	TGTGCCACCAGCAGAGGGGGGGACAGGGCAGGAAACACCATATATTTT
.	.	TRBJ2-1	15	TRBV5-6	CASSFRSVSYNEQFF	TGTGCCAGCAGCTTCAGGAGCGTCTCCTACAATGAGCAGTTCTTC
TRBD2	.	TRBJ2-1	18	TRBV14	CASSLNFWAGGGYNEQFF	TGTGCCAGCAGCCTCAACTTCTGGGCGGGAGGCGGCTACAATGAGCAGTTCTTC
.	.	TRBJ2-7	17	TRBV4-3	CASSQDYEDILTYEQYF	TGCGCCAGCAGCCAAGATTACGAGGACATCCTGACCTACGAGCAGTACTTC
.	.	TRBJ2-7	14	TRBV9	CASSVTGSSYEQYF	TGTGCCAGCAGCGTAACAGGTAGCTCCTACGAGCAGTACTTC
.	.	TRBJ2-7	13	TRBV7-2	CASSFRGNYEQYF	TGTGCCAGCAGCTTCCGGGGGAACTACGAGCAGTACTTC
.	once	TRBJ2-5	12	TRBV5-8	CASRAVPETQYF	TGTGCCAGCAGAGCGGTGCCAGAGACCCAGTACTTC